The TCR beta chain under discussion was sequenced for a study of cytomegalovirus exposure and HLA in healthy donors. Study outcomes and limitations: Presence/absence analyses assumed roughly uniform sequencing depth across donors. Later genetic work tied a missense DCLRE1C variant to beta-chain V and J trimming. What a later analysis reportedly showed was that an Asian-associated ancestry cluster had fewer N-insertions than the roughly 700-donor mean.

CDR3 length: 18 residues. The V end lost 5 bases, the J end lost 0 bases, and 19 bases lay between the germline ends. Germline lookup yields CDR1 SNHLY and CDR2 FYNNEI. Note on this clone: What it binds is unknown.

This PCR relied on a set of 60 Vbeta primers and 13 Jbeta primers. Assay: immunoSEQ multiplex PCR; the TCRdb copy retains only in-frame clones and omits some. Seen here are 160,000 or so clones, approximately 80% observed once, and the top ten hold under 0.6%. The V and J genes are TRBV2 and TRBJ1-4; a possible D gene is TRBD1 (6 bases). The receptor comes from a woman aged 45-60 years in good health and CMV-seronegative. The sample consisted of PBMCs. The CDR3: CASSRRDITGATNEKLFF. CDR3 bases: TGTGCCAGCAGTCGCCGGGACATTACGGGTGCAACTAATGAAAAACTGTTTTTT. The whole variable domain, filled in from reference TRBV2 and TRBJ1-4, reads EPEVTQTPSHQVTQMGQEVILRCVPISNHLYFYWYRQILGQKVEFLVSFYNNEISEKSEIFDDQFSVERPDGSNFTLKIRSTKLEDSAMYFCASSRRDITGATNEKLFFGSGTQLSVL.